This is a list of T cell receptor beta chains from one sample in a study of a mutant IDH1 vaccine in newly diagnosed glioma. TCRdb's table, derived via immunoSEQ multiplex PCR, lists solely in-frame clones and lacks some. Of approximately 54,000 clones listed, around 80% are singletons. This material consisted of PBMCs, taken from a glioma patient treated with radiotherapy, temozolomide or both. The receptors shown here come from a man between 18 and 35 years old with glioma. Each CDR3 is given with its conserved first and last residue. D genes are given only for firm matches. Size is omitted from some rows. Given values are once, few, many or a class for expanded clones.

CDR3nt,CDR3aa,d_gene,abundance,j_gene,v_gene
TGTGCCAGCAGCTTAGAAGGAGCGGGAAAACCCTACGAGCAGTACTTC,CASSLEGAGKPYEQYF,TRBD2,few,TRBJ2-7,TRBV7-8
TGTGCCAGTAGTCCGTACAGGGGGAGGAATGAAAAACTGTTTTTT,CASSPYRGRNEKLFF,TRBD1,once,TRBJ1-4,TRBV19
TGCGCCAGCAGCGACAGGGGAGGTTCCTACAATGAGCAGTTCTTC,CASSDRGGSYNEQFF,TRBD1,once,TRBJ2-1,TRBV5-1
TGTGCCAGCGTTTCTACAGGGGGCGAGCAGTACTTC,CASVSTGGEQYF,TRBD1,-,TRBJ2-7,TRBV27
TGTGCCAGCAGCGGCAACAGGGGACGTCAGCCCCAGCATTTT,CASSGNRGRQPQHF,TRBD1,-,TRBJ1-5,TRBV2
TGCGCCAGCAGCTTGGACGGGAATAGGGTCCTTGGGGAGCAGTTCTTC,CASSLDGNRVLGEQFF,-,-,TRBJ2-1,TRBV5-1
TGTGCCAGCAGCTTAGGGGGCCGGCGCCCCGGGGAGTACTTC,CASSLGGRRPGEYF,-,-,TRBJ2-7,TRBV13
TGTGCCAGCAGTCGGGGGAGCGGGGACTATGGCTACACCTTC,CASSRGSGDYGYTF,-,few,TRBJ1-2,TRBV5-8
TGCGCCAGCAGCCGCAAATGGGGGGGGATAGACGAGCAGTACTTC,CASSRKWGGIDEQYF,TRBD2,-,TRBJ2-7,TRBV4-1
TGTGCCAGCTCACCAGCCGAACATCATTACTATGGCTACACCTTC,CASSPAEHHYYGYTF,-,-,TRBJ1-2,TRBV18
TGTGCCAGCAGTCTGGGACTAGCGGGAGGGTCCCTTTACAATGAGCAGTTCTTC,CASSLGLAGGSLYNEQFF,TRBD2,-,TRBJ2-1,TRBV27
TGTGCCAGCAGTTTATTCGCGAAGACAGGGGGCTCTGGGGCCAACGTCCTGACTTTC,CASSLFAKTGGSGANVLTF,TRBD1,-,TRBJ2-6,TRBV27
TGCAGCGTTGGTGAAGGGGGGGGTTCGGTGGCTTTCTTT,CSVGEGGGSVAFF,-,-,TRBJ1-1,TRBV29-1
TGTGCACAATGGGAGGGCGACGATGGCTACACCTTC,CAQWEGDDGYTF,-,-,TRBJ1-2,TRBV6-4
TGTGCCAGCAGCTTGGACCTGACAGGGGACGACTTAGGAGGCTACACCTTC,CASSLDLTGDDLGGYTF,TRBD1,-,TRBJ1-2,TRBV7-8
TGTGCCTGGAGTGTACTGAGGACAGGGGTATACGAGCAGTACTTC,CAWSVLRTGVYEQYF,TRBD1,-,TRBJ2-7,TRBV30
TGTGCCAGCAGCTTAGGTGGGAGTGTGGGGGAGCAGTTCTTC,CASSLGGSVGEQFF,-,-,TRBJ2-1,TRBV7-9
TGTGCCAGCACTCCCGCTAGCGGGATAAAGGTCGAGCAGTACTTC,CASTPASGIKVEQYF,TRBD2,-,TRBJ2-7,TRBV6-5
TGTGCCAGCAGCTTACAGGGGGCTGTGGGCCCCAACTATGGCTACACCTTC,CASSLQGAVGPNYGYTF,TRBD1,once,TRBJ1-2,TRBV5-6
TGCGCCAGCAGCCAGGATTCCCTTGAAGCTTTCTTT,CASSQDSLEAFF,-,-,TRBJ1-1,TRBV5-1
TGTGCCAGCAGCTTGGGCGCCTTACAGGGAAAGGGGGAAAAACTGTTTTTT,CASSLGALQGKGEKLFF,-,-,TRBJ1-4,TRBV5-8
TGCAGTGCTAGTGAGTTATGGCCCCAGCATTTT,CSASELWPQHF,-,medium-sized,TRBJ1-5,TRBV20-1
TGTGCCAGCAGCGTAAGGACAGTAGGTGAAGCTTTCTTT,CASSVRTVGEAFF,-,-,TRBJ1-1,TRBV9
TGTGCACACCTCCACACTGAAGCTTTCTTT,CAHLHTEAFF,-,-,TRBJ1-1,TRBV7-9
TGTGCCAGCAAGATGGCGGACAGGGGGACCGGGGAGCTGTTTTTT,CASKMADRGTGELFF,TRBD1,medium-sized,TRBJ2-2,TRBV25-1
TGTGCCAGCAGCCGAATACCTACTGGGACAGGAGCCTCCTACGAGCAGTACTTC,CASSRIPTGTGASYEQYF,TRBD1,-,TRBJ2-7,TRBV4-2
TGTGCCAGCAGCTTCGTTAAAGGGGTGGGGTCCGGGGAGCTGTTTTTT,CASSFVKGVGSGELFF,-,-,TRBJ2-2,TRBV7-9
TGTGCCAGCAGGATAGAGGGGGCTAATGAAAAACTGTTTTTT,CASRIEGANEKLFF,-,-,TRBJ1-4,TRBV6-1
TGCGCCAGCAGCTTATTCGGGCAGGCCAACGTCGGTAATGAAAAACTGTTTTTT,CASSLFGQANVGNEKLFF,-,-,TRBJ1-4,TRBV5-1
TGCGCCAGCAGCTTGGCCTTAGGGAACACTGAAGCTTTCTTT,CASSLALGNTEAFF,-,-,TRBJ1-1,TRBV5-1
TGTGCCAGCAGCCAAGAACGGTGGGGCTACACCTTC,CASSQERWGYTF,-,-,TRBJ1-2,TRBV4-2
TGTGCCAGCAGCCAAGGGACAGCCTACGAGCAGTACTTC,CASSQGTAYEQYF,-,once,TRBJ2-7,TRBV14
TGCGCCAGCACCTCATTCCTAGGGGGCTACGAGCAGTACTTC,CASTSFLGGYEQYF,-,-,TRBJ2-7,TRBV4-1
TGTGCCTGGAGCGGACAGAGTTACTATGGCTACACCTTC,CAWSGQSYYGYTF,-,few,TRBJ1-2,TRBV30
TGCGCCAGCAGCCAAGACGCAGGGAGCTCTGGAAACACCATATATTTT,CASSQDAGSSGNTIYF,-,-,TRBJ1-3,TRBV4-3
TGTGCCAGCAGTCTCGGACCGAAATTCATGAACACTGAAGCTTTCTTT,CASSLGPKFMNTEAFF,-,-,TRBJ1-1,TRBV27
TGTGCCAGCCATGGACAGGCCCCAATGAACACTGAAGCTTTCTTT,CASHGQAPMNTEAFF,TRBD1,-,TRBJ1-1,TRBV27
TGTGCCAGCAGCTCTGGACTAGCGGGGGGTCTAAGGTTC,CASSSGLAGGLRF,TRBD2,-,TRBJ2-7,TRBV2
TGTGCCAGCATGGAGGGCAGGGGGCGTCGAAAACTGTTTTTT,CASMEGRGRRKLFF,TRBD1,-,TRBJ1-4,TRBV5-6
TGTGCCAGCAGCTTAGAGCGTCGGGGTGGCTACACCTTC,CASSLERRGGYTF,-,-,TRBJ1-2,TRBV7-8
TGTGCCAGCAGCCCGACAGGGTCCTCCTACGAGCAGTACTTC,CASSPTGSSYEQYF,TRBD1,large,TRBJ2-7,TRBV5-6
TGCAGCGTTGTGGGACTAGCGGGAACCTCCTACGAGCAGTACTTC,CSVVGLAGTSYEQYF,TRBD2,-,TRBJ2-7,TRBV29-1
TGTGCCAGCAGCTTTAAGGCAGGGGGCTCCTACGAGCAGTACTTC,CASSFKAGGSYEQYF,TRBD1,-,TRBJ2-7,TRBV7-9
TGTGCCAGCAGCCCCTGGGCAGGGGGAAGCTCTGGGGCCAACGTCCTGACTTTC,CASSPWAGGSSGANVLTF,TRBD1,-,TRBJ2-6,TRBV7-3
TGTGCCAGCAGTGAATTTGGTAGCCGGGGTGAGCAGTTCTTC,CASSEFGSRGEQFF,-,-,TRBJ2-1,TRBV2